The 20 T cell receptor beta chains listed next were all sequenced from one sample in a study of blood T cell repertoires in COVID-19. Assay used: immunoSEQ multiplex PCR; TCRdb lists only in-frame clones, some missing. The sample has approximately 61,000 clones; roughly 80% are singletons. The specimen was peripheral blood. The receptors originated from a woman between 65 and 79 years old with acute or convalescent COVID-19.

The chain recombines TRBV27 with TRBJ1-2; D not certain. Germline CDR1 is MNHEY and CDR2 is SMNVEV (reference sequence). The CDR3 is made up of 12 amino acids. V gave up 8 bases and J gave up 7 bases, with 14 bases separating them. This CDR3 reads CASFTPLSGYTF. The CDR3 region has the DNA TGTGCCAGCTTTACTCCCCTGAGTGGCTACACCTTC.

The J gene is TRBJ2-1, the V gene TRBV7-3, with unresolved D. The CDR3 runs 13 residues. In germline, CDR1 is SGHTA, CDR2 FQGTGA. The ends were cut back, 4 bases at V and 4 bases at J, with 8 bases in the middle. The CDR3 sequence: CASSSPGYNEQFF. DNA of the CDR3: TGTGCCAGCAGCTCCCCCGGTTACAATGAGCAGTTCTTC.

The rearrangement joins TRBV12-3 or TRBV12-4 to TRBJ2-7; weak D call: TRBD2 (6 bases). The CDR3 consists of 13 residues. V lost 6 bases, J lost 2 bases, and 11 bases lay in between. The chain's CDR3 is CASRRREAYEQYF. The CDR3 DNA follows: TGTGCCAGCAGACGTAGGGAGGCCTACGAGCAGTACTTC.

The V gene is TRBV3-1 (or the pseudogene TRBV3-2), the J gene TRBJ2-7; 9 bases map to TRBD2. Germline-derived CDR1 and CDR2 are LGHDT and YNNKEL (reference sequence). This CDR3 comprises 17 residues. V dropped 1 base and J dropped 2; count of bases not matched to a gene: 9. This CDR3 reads CASSQVQGAGGTYEQYF. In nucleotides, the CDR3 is TGTGCCAGCAGCCAAGTCCAAGGGGCGGGGGGGACCTACGAGCAGTACTTC.

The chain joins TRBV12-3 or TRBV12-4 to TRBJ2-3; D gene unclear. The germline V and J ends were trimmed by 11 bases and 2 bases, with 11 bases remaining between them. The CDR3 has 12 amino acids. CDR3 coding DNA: TGTGCCTCCAGACAAGACACAGATACGCAGTATTTT. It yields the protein CASRQDTDTQYF.

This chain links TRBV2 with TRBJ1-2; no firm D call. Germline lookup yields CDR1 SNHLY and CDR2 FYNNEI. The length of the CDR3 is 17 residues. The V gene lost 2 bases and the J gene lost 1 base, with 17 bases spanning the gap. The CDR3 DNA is TGTGCCAGCAGTGAACTGGAGGACGCTGCCCTTAACTATGGCTACACCTTC. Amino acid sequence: CASSELEDAALNYGYTF.

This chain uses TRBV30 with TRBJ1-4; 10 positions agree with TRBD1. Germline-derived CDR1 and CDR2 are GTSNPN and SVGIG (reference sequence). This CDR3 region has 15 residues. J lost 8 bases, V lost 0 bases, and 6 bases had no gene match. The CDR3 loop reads CAWSVRMTGGEKLFF. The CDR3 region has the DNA TGTGCCTGGAGTGTACGGATGACAGGGGGCGAAAAACTGTTTTTT. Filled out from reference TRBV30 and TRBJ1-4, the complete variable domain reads SQTIHQWPATLVQPVGSPLSLECTVEGTSNPNLYWYRQAAGRGLQLLFYSVGIGQISSEVPQNLSASRPQDRQFILSSKKLLLSDSGFYLCAWSVRMTGGEKLFFGSGTQLSVL.

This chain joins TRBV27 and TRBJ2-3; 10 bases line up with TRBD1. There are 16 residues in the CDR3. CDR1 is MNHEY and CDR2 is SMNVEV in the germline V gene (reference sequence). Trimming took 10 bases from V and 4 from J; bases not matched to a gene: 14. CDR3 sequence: CAIQPSPGTGADTQYF. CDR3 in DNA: TGTGCCATCCAACCATCCCCCGGGACAGGGGCAGATACGCAGTATTTT.

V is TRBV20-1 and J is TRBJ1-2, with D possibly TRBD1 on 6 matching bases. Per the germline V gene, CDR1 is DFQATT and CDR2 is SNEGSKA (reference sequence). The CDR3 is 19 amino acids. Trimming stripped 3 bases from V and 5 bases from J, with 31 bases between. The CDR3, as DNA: TGCAGTGCTAGTCGGACTGACTTGGGGGGGGCGCCGTTACGATATGGCTACACCTTC. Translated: CSASRTDLGGAPLRYGYTF.

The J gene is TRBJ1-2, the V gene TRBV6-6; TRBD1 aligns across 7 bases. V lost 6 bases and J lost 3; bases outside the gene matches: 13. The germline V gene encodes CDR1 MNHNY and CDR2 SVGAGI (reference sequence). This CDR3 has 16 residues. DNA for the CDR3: TGTGCCAGCAGCTTATCCTCGTTGGGGACAGACTATGGCTACACCTTC. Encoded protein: CASSLSSLGTDYGYTF.

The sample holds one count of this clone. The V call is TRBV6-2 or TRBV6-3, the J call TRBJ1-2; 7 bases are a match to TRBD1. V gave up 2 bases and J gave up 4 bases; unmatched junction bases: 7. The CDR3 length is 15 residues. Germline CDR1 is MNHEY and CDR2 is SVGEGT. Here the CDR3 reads CASSYPQTGSYGYTF. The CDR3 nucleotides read TGTGCCAGCAGTTACCCCCAGACAGGGTCCTATGGCTACACCTTC.

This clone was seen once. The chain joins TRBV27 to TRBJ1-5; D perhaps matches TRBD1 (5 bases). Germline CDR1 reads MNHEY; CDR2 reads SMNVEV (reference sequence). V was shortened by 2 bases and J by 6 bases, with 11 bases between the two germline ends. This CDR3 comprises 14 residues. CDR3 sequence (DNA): TGTGCCAGCAGTTTAAGCAGGGTTGGTCAGCCCCAGCATTTT. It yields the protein CASSLSRVGQPQHF.

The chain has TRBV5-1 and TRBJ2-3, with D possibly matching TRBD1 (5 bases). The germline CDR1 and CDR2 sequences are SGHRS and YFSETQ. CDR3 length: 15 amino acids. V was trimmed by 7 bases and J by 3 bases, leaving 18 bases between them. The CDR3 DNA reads TGCGCCAGCGGCTCGGTGGTGGGGCCAACAGATACGCAGTATTTT. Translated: CASGSVVGPTDTQYF.

CDR3 sequence reads: CASSRGGSSGNTIYF. CDR3 in DNA: TGCGCCAGCAGCAGAGGGGGCAGCTCTGGAAACACCATATATTTT. The rearrangement uses TRBV5-1 and TRBJ1-3; TRBD1 agrees at 7 bases. Germline lookup yields CDR1 SGHRS and CDR2 YFSETQ. CDR3 length: 15 residues. V shed 4 bases and J 0 bases; nucleotides not matched to a gene: 4.

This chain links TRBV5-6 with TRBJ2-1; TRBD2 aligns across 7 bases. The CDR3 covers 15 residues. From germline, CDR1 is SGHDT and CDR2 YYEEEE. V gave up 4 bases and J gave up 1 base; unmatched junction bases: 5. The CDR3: CASSRAGLSYNEQFF. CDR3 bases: TGTGCCAGCAGCCGAGCGGGGTTATCCTACAATGAGCAGTTCTTC.

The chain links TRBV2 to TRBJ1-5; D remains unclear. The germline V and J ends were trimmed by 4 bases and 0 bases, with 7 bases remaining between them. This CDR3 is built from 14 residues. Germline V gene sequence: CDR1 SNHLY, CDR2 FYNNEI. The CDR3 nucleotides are TGTGCCAGCAGTGTGGGCAGTAGCAATCAGCCCCAGCATTTT. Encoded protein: CASSVGSSNQPQHF.

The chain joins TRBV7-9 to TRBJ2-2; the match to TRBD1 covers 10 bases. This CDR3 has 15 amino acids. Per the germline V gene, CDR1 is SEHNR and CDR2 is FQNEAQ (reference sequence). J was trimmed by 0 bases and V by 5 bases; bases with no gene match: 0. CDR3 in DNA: TGTGCCAGCAGCGGGACAGGGGCGAACACCGGGGAGCTGTTTTTT. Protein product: CASSGTGANTGELFF.

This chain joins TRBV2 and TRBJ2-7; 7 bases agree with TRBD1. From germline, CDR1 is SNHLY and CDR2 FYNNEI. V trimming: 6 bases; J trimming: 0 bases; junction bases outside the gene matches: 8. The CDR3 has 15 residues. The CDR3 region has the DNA TGTGCCAGCAGAGGGGGACAGTTGAGCTCCTACGAGCAGTACTTC. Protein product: CASRGGQLSSYEQYF.

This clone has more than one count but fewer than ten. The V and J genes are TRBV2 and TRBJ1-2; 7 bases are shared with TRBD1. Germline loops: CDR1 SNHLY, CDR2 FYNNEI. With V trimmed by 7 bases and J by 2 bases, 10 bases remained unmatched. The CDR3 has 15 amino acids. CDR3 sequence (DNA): TGTGCCAGCACCCGATTGGGGACAGTGAACTATGGCTACACCTTC. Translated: CASTRLGTVNYGYTF. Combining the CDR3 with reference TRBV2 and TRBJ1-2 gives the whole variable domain EPEVTQTPSHQVTQMGQEVILRCVPISNHLYFYWYRQILGQKVEFLVSFYNNEISEKSEIFDDQFSVERPDGSNFTLKIRSTKLEDSAMYFCASTRLGTVNYGYTFGSGTRLTVV.

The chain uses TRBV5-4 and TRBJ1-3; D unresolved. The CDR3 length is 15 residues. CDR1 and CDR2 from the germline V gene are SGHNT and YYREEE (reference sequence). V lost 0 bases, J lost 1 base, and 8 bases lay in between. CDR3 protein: CASSLDGKSGNTIYF. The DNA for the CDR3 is TGTGCCAGCAGCTTGGACGGGAAATCTGGAAACACCATATATTTT.